This TCR beta chain was identified in a study of cytomegalovirus exposure and HLA in healthy donors. Comments on this clone: No antigen is known for it.

Per germline, CDR1 SGHTA and CDR2 FQGNSA. V dropped 8 bases and J dropped 8; count of bases not matched to a gene: 18. This CDR3 spans 16 amino acids. Only in-frame clones appear in the TCRdb table, and some are missing; sequencing was by immunoSEQ multiplex PCR. The sample carries 150,000 to 200,000 clones, roughly nine tenths recorded once. Study-wide results and limits: Confirmation was obtained in vitro that a few CMV-associated chains are specific for CMV antigens. Published work reported that the classifier diagnosed cytomegalovirus status with high specificity and sensitivity. The majority of TCR sequences were rare, yet some public TCRs appeared in many donors.

The approximately 120-subject validation cohort, separate from the approximately 660-subject first cohort, included the donors. The sequencing sample was made of PBMCs. V and J are TRBV7-2 and TRBJ2-3; TRBD2 matches at 8 bases. The sequence was obtained from a man between 18 and 29 years old in good health and CMV-seropositive. This CDR3 reads CASSTNRAGGGGTQYF. CDR3 bases: TGTGCCAGCTCGACAAATAGGGCGGGAGGAGGAGGTACGCAGTATTTT.